Below are 19 T cell receptor beta chains sequenced from a single sample in a study of cytomegalovirus exposure and HLA in healthy donors. In the PCR, 60 Vbeta and 13 Jbeta primers were used. TCRdb keeps only in-frame clones here, not all; method: immunoSEQ multiplex PCR. The sample has about 180,000 clones; about four fifths are singletons. The sequenced sample consisted of PBMCs. Every receptor here comes from a woman aged 18-29 years in good health and CMV-seropositive.

The J gene is TRBJ1-5, the V gene TRBV4-2, with D possibly TRBD1 on 6 matching bases. V was shortened by 1 base and J by 0 bases, with 16 bases between the two germline ends. The CDR3 totals 18 residues. Germline lookup yields CDR1 LGHNA and CDR2 YNFKEQ. For the CDR3, the DNA is TGTGCCAGCAGCCAAGTCGGAAGGGGGAGATATAGCAATCAGCCCCAGCATTTT. Its translation is CASSQVGRGRYSNQPQHF.

The chain has TRBV4-2 and TRBJ1-5; D is possibly TRBD1 (6 bases). The germline V and J ends were trimmed by 2 bases and 3 bases, with 14 bases remaining between them. CDR1 and CDR2 from the germline V gene are LGHNA and YNFKEQ. The CDR3 spans 16 residues. As DNA, the CDR3 is TGTGCCAGCAGCCAAACGTCGGACAGCATCAATCAGCCCCAGCATTTT. Its translation: CASSQTSDSINQPQHF.

V usage is TRBV19 and J usage is TRBJ2-4; D might be TRBD2 (6 bases). The CDR3 is 15 amino acids. The germline V gene has CDR1 LNHDA and CDR2 SQIVND (reference sequence). Trimming removed 1 base at V and 7 bases at J, with 14 bases between. CDR3 DNA: TGTGCCAGTAGTATAGTCGGAGGGGTGGGGAACATTCAGTACTTC. Translated, it gives CASSIVGGVGNIQYF.

The chain is built from TRBV11-2 and TRBJ2-5; D not certain. Trimming left V 3 bases short and J 2 bases short, with 7 bases between. The CDR3 has 13 residues. Germline V gives CDR1 SGHAT, CDR2 FQNNGV. CDR3 DNA: TGTGCCAGCAGCTTTGACATACAAGAGACCCAGTACTTC. Its protein product is CASSFDIQETQYF.

This clone has a handful of counts. The V gene is TRBV6-6, the J gene TRBJ1-4; D gene ambiguous. V lost 2 bases and J lost 6, with 7 bases in between. CDR3 length: 13 amino acids. Germline V gene sequence: CDR1 MNHNY, CDR2 SVGAGI (reference sequence). The CDR3 bases are TGTGCCAGCAGTTACCACGCAGATGAAAAACTGTTTTTT. It specifies CASSYHADEKLFF.

The V call is TRBV9, the J call TRBJ2-3; TRBD2 agrees at 8 bases. The CDR3 spans 15 residues. The germline V gene encodes CDR1 SGDLS and CDR2 YYNGEE. Germline trimming cut 0 bases from V and 1 base from J; bases unmatched to any gene: 1. CDR3 region: CASSVVTSGTDTQYF. The CDR3 nucleotides are TGTGCCAGCAGCGTAGTGACTAGCGGCACAGATACGCAGTATTTT.

The V gene is TRBV5-4, the J gene TRBJ1-2; possible D gene TRBD1, 5 bases. This CDR3 has 14 residues. From germline, CDR1 is SGHNT and CDR2 YYREEE (reference sequence). Trimming took off 3 bases at V and 6 bases at J, with 15 bases between the two ends. The CDR3 DNA reads as TGTGCCAGCAGCTCGGACATGAACCCCCATGGCTACACCTTC. It is translated as CASSSDMNPHGYTF.

The V call is TRBV28, the J call TRBJ2-2; 7 bases agree with TRBD1. The CDR3 runs 18 residues. With V trimmed by 3 bases and J by 4 bases, 14 bases remained unmatched. Germline V CDR1 and CDR2: MDHEN, SYDVKM. The DNA for the CDR3 is TGTGCCAGCAGTTTTCTAATCTCCGGGACAGCCTTCACCGGGGAGCTGTTTTTT. This gives the protein CASSFLISGTAFTGELFF.

This chain connects TRBV5-1 to TRBJ2-3; 9 bases agree with TRBD2. This CDR3 has 17 residues. Germline CDR1 reads SGHRS; CDR2 reads YFSETQ. Unmatched junction bases numbered 13, after V lost 3 bases and J lost 5 bases. CDR3 loop: CASSSLAGGLGEDTQYF. In nucleotides, the CDR3 is TGCGCCAGCAGCTCTCTCGCGGGGGGGCTAGGAGAAGATACGCAGTATTTT.

The chain is built from TRBV11-2 and TRBJ1-2; TRBD1 aligns across 9 bases. V lost 5 bases and J lost 4; bases outside the gene matches: 11. Germline V CDR1 and CDR2: SGHAT, FQNNGV. The CDR3 extends over 16 amino acids. The DNA for the CDR3 is TGTGCCAGCAGCCAACGGCGGGGACAGGGAGGCTATGGCTACACCTTC. Amino acids: CASSQRRGQGGYGYTF.

CDR3 residues: CASSGYRGPPEQYF. CDR3 sequence (DNA): TGTGCCAGCAGCGGCTATAGGGGGCCCCCCGAGCAGTACTTC. The rearrangement links TRBV5-6 to TRBJ2-5; TRBD1 matches at 7 bases. With the DNA end fitting TRBJ2-7 better, the J assignment may be wrong. The CDR3 is 14 residues long. The germline gives CDR1 SGHDT, CDR2 YYEEEE.

CDR3 residues: CASRLRQEAFF. For the CDR3, the DNA is TGTGCCAGCAGACTCCGACAAGAAGCTTTCTTT. This chain connects TRBV6-6 to TRBJ1-1, with unresolved D. The germline gives CDR1 MNHNY, CDR2 SVGAGI (reference sequence). The germline V and J ends were trimmed by 6 bases and 8 bases, with 10 bases remaining between them. CDR3 length: 11 residues.

About this clone: The junction shows a germline mismatch at one end, possibly a read error. This rearrangement joins TRBV28 to TRBJ1-6; TRBD1 agrees at 7 bases. The germline V gene has CDR1 MDHEN and CDR2 SYDVKM. The CDR3 loop spans 14 amino acids. The CDR3 nucleotides read TGTGCCAGCAATTTACAGGGGAATAATTCACCCCTCCACTTT. Its translation is CASNLQGNNSPLHF.

The rearrangement uses TRBV19 and TRBJ2-5, with D tentatively TRBD1 (7 bases). The CDR3 totals 16 residues. Germline CDR1 reads LNHDA; CDR2 reads SQIVND (reference sequence). Trimming shortened V by 0 bases and J by 4 bases, and 15 bases separated the two germline ends. CDR3 DNA sequence: TGTGCCAGTAGTATAGATCCCCGACAGGGAGGAGAGACCCAGTACTTC. Translation gives CASSIDPRQGGETQYF.

V is TRBV5-5 and J is TRBJ1-1, with 7 bases lining up with TRBD1. Looked up from germline, CDR1 is SGHKS and CDR2 is YYEKEE (reference sequence). CDR3 length: 14 residues. J was trimmed by 0 bases and V by 6 bases; bases with no gene match: 5. The CDR3 DNA follows: TGTGCCAGCAAACAGGGGAGACTGAACACTGAAGCTTTCTTT. Translation: CASKQGRLNTEAFF.

The chain joins TRBV5-8 to TRBJ2-1; tentatively, D is TRBD2 (5 bases). Germline V gene data show CDR1 as SGHTS and CDR2 as YDEGEE. V lost 0 bases and J lost 2, with 9 bases in between. This CDR3 is built from 15 residues. CDR3 region: CASSLGGGPYNEQFF. CDR3 in DNA: TGTGCCAGCAGCTTGGGAGGCGGGCCCTACAATGAGCAGTTCTTC.

This clone was recorded a few times. V and J are TRBV9 and TRBJ1-5; no firm D call. The germline V and J ends were trimmed by 0 bases and 4 bases, with 14 bases remaining between them. CDR1 and CDR2 (germline): SGDLS, YYNGEE. The CDR3 runs to 16 residues. This CDR3 reads CASSVGGGGENQPQHF. The CDR3 DNA is TGTGCCAGCAGCGTAGGAGGAGGCGGGGAAAATCAGCCCCAGCATTTT.

The V and J genes are TRBV7-2 and TRBJ1-3, with 7 bases lining up with TRBD1. In germline, CDR1 is SGHTA, CDR2 FQGNSA. With 1 base clipped from V and 4 bases from J, the junction kept 10 bases outside the gene matches. The CDR3 is made up of 17 amino acids. Written as DNA, the CDR3 is TGTGCCAGCAGCTTAGTTCTTATAGGGGGCCCGGGAAACACCATATATTTT. Translated, it gives CASSLVLIGGPGNTIYF.

The rearrangement joins TRBV10-3 to TRBJ2-3; TRBD2 agrees at 7 bases. The CDR3 length is 14 residues. The ends lost 9 bases at V and 1 base at J; junction bases unmatched: 7. Germline CDR1 is ENHRY and CDR2 is SYGVKD. In DNA form, the CDR3 reads TGTGCCATTCGAAGGAGCGGGGGCACAGATACGCAGTATTTT. This codes for CAIRRSGGTDTQYF.